This record covers a single TCR beta chain. The antigen remains unidentified. Trimming shortened V by 5 bases and J by 2 bases, and 9 bases separated the two germline ends. The germline V gene has CDR1 SEHNR and CDR2 FQNEAQ (reference sequence). This CDR3 is 13 amino acids long. The sample originates from a study of T cell responses to AZD1222 COVID-19 vaccine. Overall study results and limits: Donors were mostly white British, more females; clonal diversity possibly underestimated. Reportedly, nearly half the spike-specific TCRs target unmutated variant regions. Only after the peak T cell response were repertoires sampled.

Libraries were prepared by immunoSEQ multiplex PCR; TCRdb keeps only in-frame clonotypes and omits some of them. The sample contains around 130,000 clones, 91% of which appear only once. Pooling covered second doses at about 4 or about 12 weeks. This chain uses TRBV7-9 with TRBJ1-2; maybe TRBD1 (6 bases). The sequence was collected from an adult who received the AZD1222 COVID-19 vaccine. Sequencing was performed on peripheral blood, taken 28 days after the second AZD1222 dose. The CDR3 DNA follows: TGTGCCAGCAGCAGGGGGACGAACTATGGCTACACCTTC. This encodes CASSRGTNYGYTF.